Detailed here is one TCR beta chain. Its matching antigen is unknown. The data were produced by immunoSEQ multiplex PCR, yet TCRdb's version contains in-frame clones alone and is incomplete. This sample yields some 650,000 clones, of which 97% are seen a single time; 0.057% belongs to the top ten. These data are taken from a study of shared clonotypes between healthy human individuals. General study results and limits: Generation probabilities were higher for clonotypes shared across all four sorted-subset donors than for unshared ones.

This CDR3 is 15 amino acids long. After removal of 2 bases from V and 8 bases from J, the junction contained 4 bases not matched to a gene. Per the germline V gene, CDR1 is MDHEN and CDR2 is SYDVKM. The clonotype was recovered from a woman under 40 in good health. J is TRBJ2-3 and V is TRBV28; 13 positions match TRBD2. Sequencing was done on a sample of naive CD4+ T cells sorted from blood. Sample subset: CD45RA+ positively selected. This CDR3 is CASSLRLAGGGTQYF. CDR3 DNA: TGTGCCAGCAGTTTACGACTAGCGGGAGGAGGTACGCAGTATTTT.